Shown below are 27 T cell receptor beta chains from a single sample sequenced in a study of T-cell reconstitution after alpha-beta-depleted transplantation in children (dated by TCRdb to 2015 to 2016). Libraries came from PCR. TCRdb shows the sequencer as Illumina HiSeq 2500. TCR libraries were prepared with molecular barcoding, using unique molecular identifiers to normalize TCRbeta repertoire quantification. Starting from the raw public reads, TCRdb applied fastp trimming at Q25, assembled clones with MiXCR and retained in-frame beta chains. Rows with one shared CDR3 protein collapse into an entry with the most common genes and DNA. A total of some 500,000 distinct CDR3 sequences appear in this sample, about 33% of them only once. Around 2.3% of the sample is taken by the ten largest. The source was PBMCs from the stem cell graft donor, collected from the stem cell graft. The source is a human donor who donated a stem cell graft to a child with aplastic anemia.

This clonotype was observed a handful of times. This chain connects TRBV29-1 to TRBJ1-5; possible D gene TRBD1, 6 bases. This CDR3 has 13 residues. Per germline, CDR1 SQVTM and CDR2 ANQGSEA. Deletions cut 3 bases from V and 4 bases from J, with 10 bases between. The CDR3 DNA reads as TGCAGCGTTGAGGGGGGCAATAATCAGCCCCAGCATTTT. It specifies CSVEGGNNQPQHF.

The CDR3 DNA is TGTGCCAGCAGTAAGACTAGCACAGATACGCAGTATTTT. Protein sequence: CASSKTSTDTQYF. The chain combines TRBV6-4 with TRBJ2-3; D ambiguous. The CDR3 runs to 13 residues. Trimming removed 5 bases at V and 0 bases at J, with 6 bases between. Germline V CDR1 and CDR2: MRHNA, SNTAGT.

This clonotype was seen a few times. The chain couples TRBV27 to TRBJ2-3; 12 nucleotides agree with TRBD1. V trimming: 8 bases; J trimming: 9 bases; junction bases outside the gene matches: 12. Germline lookup yields CDR1 MNHEY and CDR2 SMNVEV (reference sequence). This CDR3 contains 15 residues. The CDR3: CASESGQGAKRTQYF. The CDR3 bases are TGTGCCAGCGAGTCGGGACAGGGGGCAAAGAGGACGCAGTATTTT.

The CDR3: CAWSKANSYNEQFF. The CDR3 bases are TGTGCCTGGAGTAAAGCGAACTCCTACAATGAGCAGTTCTTC. V and J are TRBV30 and TRBJ2-1; D gene unclear. V dropped 2 bases and J dropped 0 bases, with 8 bases sitting between them. The length of the CDR3 is 14 residues. Per the germline V gene, CDR1 is GTSNPN and CDR2 is SVGIG (reference sequence).

This clonotype turned up a few times. This chain joins TRBV3-1 and TRBJ1-1; tentatively, D is TRBD1 (6 bases). Germline V lookup: CDR1 LGHDT, CDR2 YNNKEL (reference sequence). The V and J ends lost 6 bases and 0 bases respectively, with 14 bases between them. The CDR3 totals 15 residues. The CDR3 DNA sequence: TGTGCCAGCAGTTTGACCGGGACAATGAACACTGAAGCTTTCTTT. Amino acid sequence: CASSLTGTMNTEAFF. Filled out from reference TRBV3-1 and TRBJ1-1, the complete variable domain reads DTAVSQTPKYLVTQMGNDKSIKCEQNLGHDTMYWYKQDSKKFLKIMFSYNNKELIINETVPNRFSPKSPDKAHLNLHINSLELGDSAVYFCASSLTGTMNTEAFFGQGTRLTVV.

The table lists this clonotype with a few counts. The V gene is TRBV27, the J gene TRBJ2-3, with 8 positions matching TRBD2. The germline V gene encodes CDR1 MNHEY and CDR2 SMNVEV (reference sequence). After removal of 6 bases from V and 0 bases from J, the junction contained 5 bases not matched to a gene. The CDR3 spans 15 residues. The CDR3 is CASRPLAGSTDTQYF. In DNA form, the CDR3 reads TGTGCCAGCAGACCCTTAGCGGGGAGCACAGATACGCAGTATTTT.

The chain has TRBV20-1 and TRBJ1-2, with D maybe TRBD1 (6 bases). The V end lost 5 bases, the J end lost 3 bases, and 16 bases lay between the germline ends. The CDR3 has 14 residues. Looked up from germline, CDR1 is DFQATT and CDR2 is SNEGSKA (reference sequence). For the CDR3, the DNA is TGCAGTGCTTACGTCGCCGGGGGCTACTATGGCTACACCTTC. Translating it yields CSAYVAGGYYGYTF.

The V call is TRBV20-1, the J call TRBJ1-5, with TRBD1 matching over 7 bases. V lost 3 bases and J lost 4; bases outside the gene matches: 3. This CDR3 has 13 amino acids. From germline, CDR1 is DFQATT and CDR2 SNEGSKA (reference sequence). CDR3 bases: TGCAGTGCTAGGACACAGGGGAATCAGCCCCAGCATTTT. This gives the protein CSARTQGNQPQHF.

This clonotype occurred a few times. The chain links TRBV4-3 to TRBJ1-3, with D possibly TRBD1 on 5 matching bases. Trimming pared 0 bases from V and 0 bases from J, leaving 15 bases between. CDR3 size: 18 residues. The V gene's germline CDR1 is LGHNA and CDR2 YSLEER. This CDR3 is CASSQDVTQDTSGNTIYF. CDR3 in DNA: TGCGCCAGCAGCCAAGATGTCACGCAGGACACCTCTGGAAACACCATATATTTT.

V is TRBV7-9 and J is TRBJ2-1; 8 bases are shared with TRBD2. CDR1 and CDR2 from the germline V gene are SEHNR and FQNEAQ (reference sequence). The ends lost 6 bases at V and 5 bases at J; junction bases unmatched: 6. CDR3 size: 14 residues. CDR3 bases: TGTGCCAGCAGGCCGCTAGCGGGTAACAATGAGCAGTTCTTC. Translation: CASRPLAGNNEQFF.

This chain uses TRBV7-2 with TRBJ2-5; TRBD2 might be the D (5 bases). Trimming left V 4 bases short and J 2 bases short, with 14 bases between. The CDR3 runs to 15 residues. The germline V gene has CDR1 SGHTA and CDR2 FQGNSA. In nucleotides, the CDR3 is TGTGCCAGCAGCTCAGACTACGGGGTACAAGAGACCCAGTACTTC. Translated, it gives CASSSDYGVQETQYF.

The J gene is TRBJ2-3, the V gene TRBV6-1, with TRBD1 matching over 9 bases. This CDR3 region has 14 residues. In germline, CDR1 is MNHNS, CDR2 SASEGT. Losses at the gene ends were 9 bases for V and 1 base for J; bases not matched to a gene: 5. CDR3 DNA sequence: TGTGCCAGTGGGACAGGGTCGGGCACAGATACGCAGTATTTT. Translated, it gives CASGTGSGTDTQYF.

This clonotype has only a few counts. In nucleotides, the CDR3 is TGTGCCAGCAGTCTAAGCAGGGGGCTTGGAAACACCATATATTTT. Encoded protein: CASSLSRGLGNTIYF. The chain joins TRBV12-3 or TRBV12-4 to TRBJ1-3, with 8 positions matching TRBD1. The length of the CDR3 is 15 residues. Trimming removed 5 bases from V and 3 bases from J; junction bases left unmatched: 6.

This sequence joins TRBV4-3 and TRBJ2-2; perhaps TRBD2 as D (5 bases). The CDR3 has 18 residues. Germline assignment: CDR1 LGHNA and CDR2 YSLEER. The V end was cut by 0 bases, the J end by 1 base, with 15 bases between. The CDR3 DNA is TGCGCCAGCAGCCAAGATCCCGGGGTGAAGCGGAACACCGGGGAGCTGTTTTTT. It yields the protein CASSQDPGVKRNTGELFF.

This chain uses TRBV20-1 with TRBJ1-4; maybe TRBD1 (6 bases). Trimming took 1 base from V and 2 from J, leaving 20 bases between them. The germline V gene encodes CDR1 DFQATT and CDR2 SNEGSKA (reference sequence). This CDR3 has 18 residues. The CDR3 bases are TGCAGTGCTAGAGGGCAGGGTACAGGGCAGACGACTAATGAAAAACTGTTTTTT. It specifies CSARGQGTGQTTNEKLFF.

Written as DNA, the CDR3 is TGTGCCAGCAGCCAAGATGGACTAGCGGGAGCGGATACGCAGTATTTT. Its protein is CASSQDGLAGADTQYF. The chain recombines TRBV3-1 with TRBJ2-3; TRBD2 agrees at 13 bases. Germline-derived CDR1 and CDR2 are LGHDT and YNNKEL (reference sequence). CDR3 length: 16 residues. With 0 bases clipped from V and 6 bases from J, the junction kept 3 bases outside the gene matches.

This clonotype has more than one count but fewer than ten. The chain uses TRBV5-6 and TRBJ2-7; D unclear. The germline V and J ends were trimmed by 0 bases and 6 bases, with 16 bases remaining between them. CDR1 and CDR2 (germline): SGHDT, YYEEEE. The CDR3 is 15 residues long. The DNA for the CDR3 is TGTGCCAGCAGCTTGGGGAGCTCCATGTGGGGCGAGCAGTACGTC. Encoded protein: CASSLGSSMWGEQYV.

Here the CDR3 DNA reads TGTGCCAGCAGCTTGGAGGCAGGGCACTACGAGCAGTACGTC. Its protein is CASSLEAGHYEQYV. V and J are TRBV5-4 and TRBJ2-7; D is perhaps TRBD1 (5 bases). The germline CDR1 and CDR2 sequences are SGHNT and YYREEE (reference sequence). Trimming removed 0 bases from V and 3 bases from J, with 10 bases in between. The CDR3 consists of 14 residues.

This clonotype was detected only once. The CDR3 DNA follows: TGTGCCAGCAGCAGTCGACAGGCCCTCTATAGCAATCAGCCCCAGCATTTT. As protein: CASSSRQALYSNQPQHF. This chain links TRBV6-2 or TRBV6-3 with TRBJ1-5; TRBD1 is a possible D gene (6 bases). The CDR3 covers 17 residues. The V end was cut by 6 bases, the J end by 0 bases, with 18 bases between. Germline CDR1 and CDR2: MNHEY and SVGEGT.

The sample holds a few counts of this clonotype. V and J are TRBV28 and TRBJ2-1, with 7 bases that match TRBD2. CDR3 length: 15 residues. Germline CDR1 is MDHEN and CDR2 is SYDVKM. V shed 8 bases and J 5 bases; nucleotides not matched to a gene: 12. CDR3 coding DNA: TGTGCCAGCGTCGCACTAAGCGGGAACCACAATGAGCAGTTCTTC. It yields the protein CASVALSGNHNEQFF.

This clonotype was detected only a few times. The rearrangement uses TRBV9 and TRBJ2-5; 7 bases match TRBD1. There are 13 residues in the CDR3. Trimming at V came to 8 bases and at J to 3 bases, leaving 7 bases not matched to a gene. The germline CDR1 and CDR2 sequences are SGDLS and YYNGEE. CDR3 residues: CASPTGTEETQYF. In nucleotides, the CDR3 is TGTGCCAGTCCGACAGGGACGGAAGAGACCCAGTACTTC.

V usage is TRBV20-1 and J usage is TRBJ2-1; possibly TRBD2 for D (5 bases). V was shortened by 5 bases and J by 9 bases, with 26 bases between the two germline ends. Germline CDR1 and CDR2: DFQATT and SNEGSKA (reference sequence). The CDR3 spans 16 residues. The CDR3 DNA reads as TGCAGTGCTCTTCCGCGGCGGGTGGAGCGGAGTCCTGAGCAGTTCTTC. Amino acid sequence: CSALPRRVERSPEQFF.

This clonotype was picked up a small number of times. The chain uses TRBV12-5 and TRBJ2-5; D could derive from TRBD1 or TRBD2 (6 bases each). This CDR3 region has 15 residues. Deletions cut 3 bases from V and 2 bases from J, with 13 bases between. Germline lookup yields CDR1 LGHNT and CDR2 FRNRAP. CDR3 sequence reads: CASGFLWRGQETQYF. CDR3 sequence (DNA): TGTGCTAGTGGTTTCCTCTGGAGGGGGCAAGAGACCCAGTACTTC.

There are a few counts of this clonotype. This CDR3 is CASSQLTGDTEAFF. The CDR3, as DNA: TGCGCCAGCAGCCAGTTGACAGGGGACACTGAAGCTTTCTTT. V and J are TRBV4-3 and TRBJ1-1, with 8 bases identical to TRBD1. CDR1 LGHNA and CDR2 YSLEER come from the germline V gene. J was trimmed by 3 bases and V by 3 bases; bases with no gene match: 3. The CDR3 has 14 amino acids.

This clonotype was seen only a few times. The rearrangement uses TRBV5-1 and TRBJ2-6; D unresolved. The CDR3 is 14 amino acids. The germline CDR1 and CDR2 sequences are SGHRS and YFSETQ. The V gene lost 5 bases and the J gene lost 2 bases, with 8 bases spanning the gap. The CDR3 coding sequence is TGCGCCAGCAGGGTTGGAGCTGGGGCCAACGTCCTGACTTTC. Translated: CASRVGAGANVLTF.

V usage is TRBV29-1 and J usage is TRBJ2-7, with D possibly TRBD2 on 6 matching bases. Germline-derived CDR1 and CDR2 are SQVTM and ANQGSEA. The germline V and J ends were trimmed by 5 bases and 6 bases, with 23 bases remaining between them. The CDR3 is 15 residues long. The CDR3 region is CSVLGGTPDGGEQYF. CDR3 coding DNA: TGCAGCGTTTTAGGAGGGACTCCCGATGGGGGCGAGCAGTACTTC.

The chain couples TRBV7-2 to TRBJ1-1; D unresolved. CDR1 and CDR2 from the germline V gene are SGHTA and FQGNSA. This CDR3 is 11 amino acids long. Trimming pared 6 bases from V and 4 bases from J, leaving 6 bases between. The DNA of the CDR3 is TGTGCCAGCAGGACCCGCACTGAAGCTTTCTTT. Protein: CASRTRTEAFF.